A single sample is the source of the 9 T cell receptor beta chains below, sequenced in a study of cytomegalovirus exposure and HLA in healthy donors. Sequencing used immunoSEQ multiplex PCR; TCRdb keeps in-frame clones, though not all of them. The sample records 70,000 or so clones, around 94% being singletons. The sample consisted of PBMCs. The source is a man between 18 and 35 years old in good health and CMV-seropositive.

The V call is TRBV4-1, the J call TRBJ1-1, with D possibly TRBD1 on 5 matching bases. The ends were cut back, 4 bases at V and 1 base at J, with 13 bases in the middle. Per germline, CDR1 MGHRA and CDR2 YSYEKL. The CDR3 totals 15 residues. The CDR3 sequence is CASSRGGLTNTEAFF. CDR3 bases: TGCGCCAGCAGCCGGGGGGGATTGACGAACACTGAAGCTTTCTTT.

The CDR3 protein is CASSPNRVATNEKLFF. Here the CDR3 DNA reads TGTGCCAGCTCACCTAACAGGGTTGCAACTAATGAAAAACTGTTTTTT. The chain couples TRBV18 to TRBJ1-4; possible D gene TRBD1, 6 bases. With 3 bases removed from V and 0 bases from J, the gap between germline ends came to 11 bases. The CDR3 extends over 16 amino acids. Germline CDR1 reads KGHSH; CDR2 reads LQKENI.

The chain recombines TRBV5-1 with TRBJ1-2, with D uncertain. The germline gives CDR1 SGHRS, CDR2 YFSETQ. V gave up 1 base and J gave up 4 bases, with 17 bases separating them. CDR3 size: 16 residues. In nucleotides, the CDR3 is TGCGCCAGCAGCTTGAGCGTGGTCTCGAGGCTCTATGGCTACACCTTC. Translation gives CASSLSVVSRLYGYTF.

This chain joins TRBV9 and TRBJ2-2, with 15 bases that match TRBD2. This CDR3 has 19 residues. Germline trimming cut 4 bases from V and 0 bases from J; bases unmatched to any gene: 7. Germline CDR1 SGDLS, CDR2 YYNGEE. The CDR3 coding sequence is TGTGCCAGCAGCCCTGGACTAGCGGGAGGGACTTCGAACACCGGGGAGCTGTTTTTT. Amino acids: CASSPGLAGGTSNTGELFF.

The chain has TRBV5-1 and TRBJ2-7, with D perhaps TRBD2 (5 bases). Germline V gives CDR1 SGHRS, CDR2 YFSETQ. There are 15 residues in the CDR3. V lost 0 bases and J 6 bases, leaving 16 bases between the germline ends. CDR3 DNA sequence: TGCGCCAGCAGCTTGGCCGTAAAGGGAGCAGGCGAGCAGTACTTC. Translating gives CASSLAVKGAGEQYF. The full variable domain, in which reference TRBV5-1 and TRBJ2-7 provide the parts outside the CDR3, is KAGVTQTPRYLIKTRGQQVTLSCSPISGHRSVSWYQQTPGQGLQFLFEYFSETQRNKGNFPGRFSGRQFSNSRSEMNVSTLELGDSALYLCASSLAVKGAGEQYFGPGTRLTVT.

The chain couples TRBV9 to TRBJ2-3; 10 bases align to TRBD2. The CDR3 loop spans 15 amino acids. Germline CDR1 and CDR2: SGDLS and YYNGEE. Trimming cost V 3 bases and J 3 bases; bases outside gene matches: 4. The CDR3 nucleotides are TGTGCCAGCAGCGGACTAGCGGGCGGTACAGATACGCAGTATTTT. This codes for CASSGLAGGTDTQYF.

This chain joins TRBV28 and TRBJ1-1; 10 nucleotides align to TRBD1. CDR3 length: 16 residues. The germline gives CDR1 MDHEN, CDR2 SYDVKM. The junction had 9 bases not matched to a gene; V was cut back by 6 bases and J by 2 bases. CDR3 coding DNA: TGTGCCAGCAGCCGGGGACAGGGGCTTGGAAACACTGAAGCTTTCTTT. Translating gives CASSRGQGLGNTEAFF.

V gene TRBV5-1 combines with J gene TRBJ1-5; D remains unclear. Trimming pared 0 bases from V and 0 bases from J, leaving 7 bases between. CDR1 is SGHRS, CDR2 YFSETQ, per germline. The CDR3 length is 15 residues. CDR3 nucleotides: TGCGCCAGCAGCTTGGAAAACAGTAGCAATCAGCCCCAGCATTTT. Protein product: CASSLENSSNQPQHF.

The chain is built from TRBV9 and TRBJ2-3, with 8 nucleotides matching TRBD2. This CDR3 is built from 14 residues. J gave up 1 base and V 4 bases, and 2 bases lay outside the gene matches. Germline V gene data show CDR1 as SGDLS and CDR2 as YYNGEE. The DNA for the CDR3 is TGTGCCAGCAGCCCGGGAGGGGGCACAGATACGCAGTATTTT. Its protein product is CASSPGGGTDTQYF.